This T cell receptor (beta chain) comes out of a study of blood T cells in healthy people across ages. Points from the study as a whole: As age increased, TCR beta diversity per million T cells fell in a roughly linear fashion.

Drawing of peripheral blood yielded about 9.8 milliliters from each donor. Isolated PBMCs totaled at least 6.5 million in each sample. A second PCR of about 6 to 11 cycles used a sample-barcoded 5' primer and a J-beta primer mix. TCRdb reprocessed the 5' RACE reads with MiXCR, giving one entry per CDR3 protein. The sample yields 1.5 million to 2 million distinct CDR3 sequences, about 31% seen once. With 6 bases removed from V and 4 bases from J, the gap between germline ends came to 21 bases. The CDR3 has 16 amino acids. With respect to this clonotype: Its antigen remains unidentified.

The gene calls are TRBV12-3 or TRBV12-4 and TRBJ2-5; the D gene is possibly TRBD2 (5 bases). This sequence originates from a woman aged 25 to 39 in good health. Material: blood. CDR3 nucleotide sequence: TGTGCCAGCAGGCCCCCTGACTTGGCTCGGGGAGAGACCCAGTACTTC. Its protein product is CASRPPDLARGETQYF.